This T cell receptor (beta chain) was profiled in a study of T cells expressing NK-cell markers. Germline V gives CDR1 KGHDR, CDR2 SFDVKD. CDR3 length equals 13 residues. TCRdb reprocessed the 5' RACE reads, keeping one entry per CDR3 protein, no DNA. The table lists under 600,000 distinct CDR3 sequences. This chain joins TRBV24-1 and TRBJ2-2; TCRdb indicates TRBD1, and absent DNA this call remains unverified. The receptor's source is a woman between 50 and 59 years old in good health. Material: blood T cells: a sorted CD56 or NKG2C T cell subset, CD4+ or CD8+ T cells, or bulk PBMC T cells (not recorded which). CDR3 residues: CAVRTAQTGELFF.